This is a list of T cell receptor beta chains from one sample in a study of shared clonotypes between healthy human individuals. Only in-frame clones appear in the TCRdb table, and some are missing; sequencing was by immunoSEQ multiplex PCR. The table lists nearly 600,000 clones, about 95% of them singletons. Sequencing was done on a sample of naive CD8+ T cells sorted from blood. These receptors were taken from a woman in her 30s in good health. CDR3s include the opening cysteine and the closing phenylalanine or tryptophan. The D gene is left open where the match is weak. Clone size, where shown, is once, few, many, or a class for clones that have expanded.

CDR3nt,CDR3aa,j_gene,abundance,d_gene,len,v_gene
TGTGCCAGCAGGGGTGCGGGCGGGGAAGAGACCCAGTACTTC,CASRGAGGEETQYF,TRBJ2-5,NA,NA,14,TRBV2
TGTGCCAGCAGTTTGATGGGGGATACGCAGTATTTT,CASSLMGDTQYF,TRBJ2-3,once,NA,12,TRBV27
TGTGCCAGCAGGGGTGGTGAACAGGCGGGTGGCTACACCTTC,CASRGGEQAGGYTF,TRBJ1-2,NA,NA,14,TRBV2
TGTGCCAGCAGTTTATATTCTACGGGAAATCAGCCCCAGCATTTT,CASSLYSTGNQPQHF,TRBJ1-5,NA,NA,15,TRBV28
TGTGCCAGCAGCAACGATGGGACAAAAAACTACTACGAGCAGTACTTC,CASSNDGTKNYYEQYF,TRBJ2-7,NA,NA,16,TRBV11-2
TGTGCCAGCAGCGTAGTTGGCATCTACACAGATACGCAGTATTTT,CASSVVGIYTDTQYF,TRBJ2-3,NA,NA,15,TRBV9
TGTGCCAGCAGCTTAGCTCGGGTCGGAGTCCCCACTGAAGCTTTCTTT,CASSLARVGVPTEAFF,TRBJ1-1,NA,NA,16,TRBV7-9
TGCAGCGTTGAAGGTTCCCAGGGGCGGTTCTTC,CSVEGSQGRFF,TRBJ2-1,NA,NA,11,TRBV29-1
TGTGCCTGGAGAGATTCCCAGGTGGGGGTCGAGCAGTACTTC,CAWRDSQVGVEQYF,TRBJ2-7,NA,NA,14,TRBV30
TGTGCCAGTAGTTCCTGGACAGGGGGCGCCGAGCAGTACTTC,CASSSWTGGAEQYF,TRBJ2-7,NA,TRBD1,14,TRBV19
TGTGCCAGTGGCCCTGGGACTAGCGGCCAAGAGACCCAGTACTTC,CASGPGTSGQETQYF,TRBJ2-5,NA,TRBD2,15,TRBV27
TGCGCCAGCAGCTTGGGCCGGTCGTCCTACGAGCAGTACTTC,CASSLGRSSYEQYF,TRBJ2-7,NA,NA,14,TRBV5-1
TGTGCCAGCAGTTTAGCGGGAACTAGCACAGATACGCAGTATTTT,CASSLAGTSTDTQYF,TRBJ2-3,NA,NA,15,TRBV27
TGTGCCAGCAGCCGAAAGGGCTCGTTCAACGATGAGCAGTTCTTC,CASSRKGSFNDEQFF,TRBJ2-1,NA,NA,15,TRBV21-1
TGTGCCAGCAGCTTGGGACAGCCGAACACTGAAGCTTTCTTT,CASSLGQPNTEAFF,TRBJ1-1,NA,NA,14,TRBV5-6
TGCGCCAGCAGCCAACGAGCGGGAGGGGAGTCAGATACGCAGTATTTT,CASSQRAGGESDTQYF,TRBJ2-3,NA,TRBD2,16,TRBV4-1
TGTGCCAGCAGATTTACAGGGGGAACTGAAGCTTTCTTT,CASRFTGGTEAFF,TRBJ1-1,NA,TRBD1,13,TRBV5-4
TGTGCCAGCAGCTTGGTAGGACTTGGAAACACCATATATTTT,CASSLVGLGNTIYF,TRBJ1-3,few,NA,14,TRBV5-6
TGTGCCAGCAGCCTCACGGGAGTACAAAATGAGCAGTTCTTC,CASSLTGVQNEQFF,TRBJ2-1,NA,NA,14,TRBV14
TGTGCCAGCAGGCTCACGGACACCTACTACGAGCAGTACTTC,CASRLTDTYYEQYF,TRBJ2-7,NA,NA,14,TRBV27
TGTGCCAGCAGCCTGACACAGACCTACGAGCAGTACTTC,CASSLTQTYEQYF,TRBJ2-7,NA,NA,13,TRBV7-9
TGTGCCAGCAGCACGGACAGTTATTACGAGCAGTACTTC,CASSTDSYYEQYF,TRBJ2-7,once,NA,13,TRBV5-4
TGTGCCAGCAGTTTGGACAAGTGGCGTACCACTGAAGCTTTCTTT,CASSLDKWRTTEAFF,TRBJ1-1,NA,NA,15,TRBV6-5
TGTGCCAGCCGAGGTACCAGGGAAACAAGGGGAAACACCATATATTTT,CASRGTRETRGNTIYF,TRBJ1-3,NA,NA,16,TRBV28
TGTGCCAGCAGCTTAGTCTCGGTCTACAATGAGCAGTTCTTC,CASSLVSVYNEQFF,TRBJ2-1,NA,NA,14,TRBV7-9
TGTGCCAGCAGCAACCGCCAGGGACAGGGTCCCCATGATACGCAGTATTTT,CASSNRQGQGPHDTQYF,TRBJ2-3,NA,TRBD1,17,TRBV7-9
TGTGCCACCAGCAGAGATGACTCTGGAAACACCATATATTTT,CATSRDDSGNTIYF,TRBJ1-3,NA,NA,14,TRBV15
TGTGCCAGTAGCGGGATGGGTTCCTACAATGAGCAGTTCTTC,CASSGMGSYNEQFF,TRBJ2-1,NA,NA,14,TRBV19
TGCGCCAGCAGTGAAGGGCATAGCGGGAATACGGGGGAGCTGTTTTTT,CASSEGHSGNTGELFF,TRBJ2-2,NA,TRBD2,16,TRBV10-2
TGCGCCAGCAGCCAAGATGAGGTTATTGCAAAACTGTTTTTT,CASSQDEVIAKLFF,TRBJ1-4,NA,NA,14,TRBV4-1
TGTGCCACCAGCAGAGATGATACAGACCTCTATGGCTACACCTTC,CATSRDDTDLYGYTF,TRBJ1-2,NA,NA,15,TRBV15
TGTGCCAGCAGCGTAGACAGGCAAGACTATGGCTACACCTTC,CASSVDRQDYGYTF,TRBJ1-2,NA,NA,14,TRBV9
TGTGCCAGCAGTTTTCGGGCAGGGACCTACACTGAAGCTTTCTTT,CASSFRAGTYTEAFF,TRBJ1-1,NA,NA,15,TRBV27